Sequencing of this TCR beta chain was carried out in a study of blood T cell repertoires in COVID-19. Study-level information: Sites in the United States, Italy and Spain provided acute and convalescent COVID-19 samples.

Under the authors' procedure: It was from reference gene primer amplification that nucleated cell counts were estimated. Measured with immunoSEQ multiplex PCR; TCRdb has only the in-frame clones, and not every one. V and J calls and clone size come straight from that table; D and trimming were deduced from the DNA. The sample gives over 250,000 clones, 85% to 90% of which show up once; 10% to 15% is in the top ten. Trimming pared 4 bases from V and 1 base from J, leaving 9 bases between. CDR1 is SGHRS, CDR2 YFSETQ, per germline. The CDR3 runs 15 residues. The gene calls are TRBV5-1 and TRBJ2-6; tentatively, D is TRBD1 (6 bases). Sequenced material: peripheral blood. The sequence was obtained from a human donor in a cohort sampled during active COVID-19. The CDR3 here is CASSTTGSGANVLTF. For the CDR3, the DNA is TGCGCCAGCAGCACAACAGGGTCTGGGGCCAACGTCCTGACTTTC. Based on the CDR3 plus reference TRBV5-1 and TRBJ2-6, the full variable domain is KAGVTQTPRYLIKTRGQQVTLSCSPISGHRSVSWYQQTPGQGLQFLFEYFSETQRNKGNFPGRFSGRQFSNSRSEMNVSTLELGDSALYLCASSTTGSGANVLTFGAGSRLTVL.